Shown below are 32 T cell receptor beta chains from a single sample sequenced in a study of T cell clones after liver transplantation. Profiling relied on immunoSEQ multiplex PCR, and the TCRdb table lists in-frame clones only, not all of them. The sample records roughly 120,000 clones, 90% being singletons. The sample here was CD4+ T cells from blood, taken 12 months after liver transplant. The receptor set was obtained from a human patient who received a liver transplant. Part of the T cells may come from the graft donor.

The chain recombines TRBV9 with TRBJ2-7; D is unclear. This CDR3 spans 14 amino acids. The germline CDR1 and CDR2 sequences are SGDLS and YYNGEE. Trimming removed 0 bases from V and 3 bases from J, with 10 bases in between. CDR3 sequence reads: CASSVGRANYEQYF. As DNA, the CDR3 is TGTGCCAGCAGCGTAGGTAGAGCAAACTACGAGCAGTACTTC.

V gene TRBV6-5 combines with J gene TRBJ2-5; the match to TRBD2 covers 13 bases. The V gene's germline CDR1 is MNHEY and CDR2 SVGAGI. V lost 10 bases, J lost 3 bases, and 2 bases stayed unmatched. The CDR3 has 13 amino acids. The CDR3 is CATGLAGEETQYF. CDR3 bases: TGTGCCACCGGACTAGCGGGAGAAGAGACCCAGTACTTC.

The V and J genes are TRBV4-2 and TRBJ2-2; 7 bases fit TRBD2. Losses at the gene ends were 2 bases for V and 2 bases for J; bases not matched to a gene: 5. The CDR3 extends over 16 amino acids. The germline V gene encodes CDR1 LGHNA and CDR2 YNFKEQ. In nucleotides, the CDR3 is TGTGCCAGCAGCCAACAAGGCGGGAGTAACACCGGGGAGCTGTTTTTT. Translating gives CASSQQGGSNTGELFF.

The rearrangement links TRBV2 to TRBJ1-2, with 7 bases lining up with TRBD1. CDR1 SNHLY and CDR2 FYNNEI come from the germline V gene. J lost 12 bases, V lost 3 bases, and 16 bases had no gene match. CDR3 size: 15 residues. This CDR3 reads CASSDSRGLIYKDTF. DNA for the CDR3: TGTGCCAGCAGTGATTCTAGGGGGCTGATCTATAAGGACACCTTC.

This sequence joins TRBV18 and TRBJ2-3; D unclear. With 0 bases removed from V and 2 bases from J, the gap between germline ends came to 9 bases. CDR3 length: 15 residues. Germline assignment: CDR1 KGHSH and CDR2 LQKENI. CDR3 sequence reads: CASSPPKPNTDTQYF. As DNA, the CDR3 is TGTGCCAGCTCACCACCAAAGCCGAACACAGATACGCAGTATTTT.

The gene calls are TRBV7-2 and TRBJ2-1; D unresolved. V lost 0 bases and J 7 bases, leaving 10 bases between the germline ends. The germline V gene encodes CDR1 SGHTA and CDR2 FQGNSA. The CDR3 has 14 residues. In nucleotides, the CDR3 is TGTGCCAGCAGCTTAGCGGGATTAGTTAATGAGCAGTTCTTC. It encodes CASSLAGLVNEQFF.

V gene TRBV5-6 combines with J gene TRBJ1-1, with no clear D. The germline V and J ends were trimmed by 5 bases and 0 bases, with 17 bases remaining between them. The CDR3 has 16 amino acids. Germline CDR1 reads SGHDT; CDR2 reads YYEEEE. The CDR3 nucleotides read TGTGCCAGCAGTCCTCCGGGAACGGGCATGAACACTGAAGCTTTCTTT. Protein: CASSPPGTGMNTEAFF.

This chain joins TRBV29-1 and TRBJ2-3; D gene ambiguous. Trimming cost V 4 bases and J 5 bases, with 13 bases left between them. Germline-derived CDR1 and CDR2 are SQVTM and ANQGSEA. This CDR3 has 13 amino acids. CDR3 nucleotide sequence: TGCAGCGTTGCCCGTAATCTCTTAGATACGCAGTATTTT. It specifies CSVARNLLDTQYF.

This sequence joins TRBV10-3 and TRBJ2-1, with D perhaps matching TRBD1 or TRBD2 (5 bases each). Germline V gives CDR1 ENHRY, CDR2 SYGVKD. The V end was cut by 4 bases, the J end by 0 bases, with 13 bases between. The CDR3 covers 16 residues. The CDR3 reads CAISVGWDPSYNEQFF. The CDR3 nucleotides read TGTGCCATCAGTGTTGGCTGGGACCCCTCCTACAATGAGCAGTTCTTC.

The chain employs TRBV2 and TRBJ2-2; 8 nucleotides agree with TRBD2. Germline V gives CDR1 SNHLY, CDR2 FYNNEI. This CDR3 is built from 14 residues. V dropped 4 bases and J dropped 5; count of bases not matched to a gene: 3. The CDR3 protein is CASSGSGNTGELFF. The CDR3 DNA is TGTGCCAGCAGTGGTAGCGGGAATACCGGGGAGCTGTTTTTT. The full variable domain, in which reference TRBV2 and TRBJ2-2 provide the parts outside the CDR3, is EPEVTQTPSHQVTQMGQEVILRCVPISNHLYFYWYRQILGQKVEFLVSFYNNEISEKSEIFDDQFSVERPDGSNFTLKIRSTKLEDSAMYFCASSGSGNTGELFFGEGSRLTVL.

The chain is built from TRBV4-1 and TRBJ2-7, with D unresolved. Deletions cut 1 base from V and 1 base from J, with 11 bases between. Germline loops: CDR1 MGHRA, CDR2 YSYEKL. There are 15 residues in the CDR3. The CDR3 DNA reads TGCGCCAGCAGCCAAGGCGTAACTGAATCCTACGAGCAGTACTTC. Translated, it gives CASSQGVTESYEQYF.

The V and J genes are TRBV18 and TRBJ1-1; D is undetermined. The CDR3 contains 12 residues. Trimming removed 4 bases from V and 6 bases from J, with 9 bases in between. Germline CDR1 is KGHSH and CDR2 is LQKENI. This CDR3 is CASSHSLAEAFF. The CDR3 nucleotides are TGTGCCAGCTCACACAGTCTGGCTGAAGCTTTCTTT.

The CDR3 DNA sequence: TGTGCCTGGAGTGTTGATGGATTTAACAATGAGCAGTTCTTC. The encoded protein is CAWSVDGFNNEQFF. The chain links TRBV30 to TRBJ2-1; no definite D call. Trimming took 0 bases from V and 5 from J, leaving 11 bases between them. This CDR3 spans 14 amino acids. Germline V CDR1 and CDR2: GTSNPN, SVGIG (reference sequence).

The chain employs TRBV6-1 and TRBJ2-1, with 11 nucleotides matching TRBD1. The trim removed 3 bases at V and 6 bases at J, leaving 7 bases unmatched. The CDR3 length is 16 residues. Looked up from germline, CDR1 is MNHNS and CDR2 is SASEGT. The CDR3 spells CASSDFGQGAFNEQFF. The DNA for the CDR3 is TGTGCCAGCAGTGATTTCGGACAGGGGGCGTTCAATGAGCAGTTCTTC.

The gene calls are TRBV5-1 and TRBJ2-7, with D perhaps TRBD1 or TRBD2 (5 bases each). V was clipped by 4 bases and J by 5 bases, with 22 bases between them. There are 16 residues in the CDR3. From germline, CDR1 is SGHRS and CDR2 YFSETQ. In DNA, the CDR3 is TGCGCCAGCAGCCCTCTCCCGGCAGGGCGGGTTGACGAGCAGTACTTC. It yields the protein CASSPLPAGRVDEQYF.

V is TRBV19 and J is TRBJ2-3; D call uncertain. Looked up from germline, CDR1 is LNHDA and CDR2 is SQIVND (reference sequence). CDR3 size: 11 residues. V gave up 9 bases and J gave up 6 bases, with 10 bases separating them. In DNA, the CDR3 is TGTGCCAGCCAAATCCTCGATACGCAGTATTTT. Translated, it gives CASQILDTQYF.

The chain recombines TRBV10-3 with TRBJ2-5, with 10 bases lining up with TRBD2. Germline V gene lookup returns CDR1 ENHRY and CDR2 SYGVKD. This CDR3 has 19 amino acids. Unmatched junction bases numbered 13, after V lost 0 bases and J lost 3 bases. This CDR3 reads CAISESVLAGALNKETQYF. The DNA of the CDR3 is TGTGCCATCAGTGAGTCTGTCCTAGCGGGAGCGCTAAATAAAGAGACCCAGTACTTC.

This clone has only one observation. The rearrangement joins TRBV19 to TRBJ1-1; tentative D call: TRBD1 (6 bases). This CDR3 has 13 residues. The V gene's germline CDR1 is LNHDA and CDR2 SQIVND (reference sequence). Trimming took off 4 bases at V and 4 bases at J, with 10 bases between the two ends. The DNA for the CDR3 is TGTGCCAGTAGTAAGGGGGATAGCACTGAAGCTTTCTTT. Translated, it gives CASSKGDSTEAFF.

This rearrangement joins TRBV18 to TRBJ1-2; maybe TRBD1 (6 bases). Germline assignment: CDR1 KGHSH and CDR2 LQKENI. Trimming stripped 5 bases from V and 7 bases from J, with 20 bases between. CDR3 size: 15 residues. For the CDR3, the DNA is TGTGCCAGCTCATCTAACAGGGTGGGCCTGACTGGCTACACCTTC. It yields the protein CASSSNRVGLTGYTF.

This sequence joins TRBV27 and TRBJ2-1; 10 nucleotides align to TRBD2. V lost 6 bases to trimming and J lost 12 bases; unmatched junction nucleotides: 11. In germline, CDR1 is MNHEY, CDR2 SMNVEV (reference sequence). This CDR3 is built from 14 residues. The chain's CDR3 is CASSRGLAEAVQFF. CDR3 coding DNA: TGTGCCAGCAGCCGAGGACTAGCGGAGGCTGTGCAGTTCTTC.

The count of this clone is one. The CDR3 protein is CASRTGETQYF. CDR3 in DNA: TGTGCCAGCAGAACAGGAGAGACCCAGTACTTC. The chain is built from TRBV28 and TRBJ2-5; D is possibly TRBD1 (5 bases). The CDR3 covers 11 residues. Germline loops: CDR1 MDHEN, CDR2 SYDVKM. With 6 bases removed from V and 4 bases from J, the gap between germline ends came to 6 bases.

The CDR3, as DNA: TGTGCCAGCAGATCCCCACAGGGGTTCGGTGGCTACACCTTC. Translated, it gives CASRSPQGFGGYTF. This chain links TRBV6-5 with TRBJ1-2, with 7 bases aligning to TRBD1. After removal of 6 bases from V and 7 bases from J, the junction contained 11 bases not matched to a gene. CDR1 and CDR2 (germline): MNHEY, SVGAGI. This CDR3 has 14 amino acids.

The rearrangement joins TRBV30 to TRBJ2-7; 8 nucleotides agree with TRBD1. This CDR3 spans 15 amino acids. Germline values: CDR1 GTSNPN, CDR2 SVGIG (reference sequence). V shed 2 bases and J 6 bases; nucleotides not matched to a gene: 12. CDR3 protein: CAWSIPGTGGSEQYF. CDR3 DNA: TGTGCCTGGAGTATACCCGGGACAGGAGGTAGCGAGCAGTACTTC. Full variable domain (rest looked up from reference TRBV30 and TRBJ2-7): SQTIHQWPATLVQPVGSPLSLECTVEGTSNPNLYWYRQAAGRGLQLLFYSVGIGQISSEVPQNLSASRPQDRQFILSSKKLLLSDSGFYLCAWSIPGTGGSEQYFGPGTRLTVT.

CDR3 sequence: CAIRDTSRVYNYGYTF. CDR3 DNA: TGTGCCATCAGAGACACCTCCAGGGTTTACAACTATGGCTACACCTTC. This chain links TRBV10-3 with TRBJ1-2, with TRBD1 as a possible D gene (5 bases). From germline, CDR1 is ENHRY and CDR2 SYGVKD. This CDR3 contains 16 residues. V was pared by 6 bases and J by 2 bases, with 19 bases between.

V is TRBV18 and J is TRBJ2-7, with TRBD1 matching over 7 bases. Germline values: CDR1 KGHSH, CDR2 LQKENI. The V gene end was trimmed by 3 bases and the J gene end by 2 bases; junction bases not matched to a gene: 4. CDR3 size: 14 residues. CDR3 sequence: CASSPTGKPYEQYF. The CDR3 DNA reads TGTGCCAGCTCACCGACAGGGAAGCCCTACGAGCAGTACTTC.

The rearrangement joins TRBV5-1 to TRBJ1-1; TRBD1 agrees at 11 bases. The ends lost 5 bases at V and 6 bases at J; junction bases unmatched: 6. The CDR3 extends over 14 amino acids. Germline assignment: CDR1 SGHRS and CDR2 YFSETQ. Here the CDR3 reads CASSAGQGASEAFF. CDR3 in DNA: TGCGCCAGCAGTGCCGGACAGGGGGCATCTGAAGCTTTCTTT.

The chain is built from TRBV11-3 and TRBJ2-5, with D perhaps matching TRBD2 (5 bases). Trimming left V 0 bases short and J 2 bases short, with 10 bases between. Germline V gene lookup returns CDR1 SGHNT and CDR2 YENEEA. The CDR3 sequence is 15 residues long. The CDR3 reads CASSLDLGRQETQYF. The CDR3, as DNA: TGTGCCAGCAGCTTAGATCTAGGGAGACAAGAGACCCAGTACTTC.

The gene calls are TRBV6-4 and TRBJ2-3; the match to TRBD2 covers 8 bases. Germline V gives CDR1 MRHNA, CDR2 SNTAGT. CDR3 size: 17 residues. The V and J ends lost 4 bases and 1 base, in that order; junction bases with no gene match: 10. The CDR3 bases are TGTGCCAGCAGTGCCGCCGGACTAGCTGTGGGCACAGATACGCAGTATTTT. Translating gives CASSAAGLAVGTDTQYF.

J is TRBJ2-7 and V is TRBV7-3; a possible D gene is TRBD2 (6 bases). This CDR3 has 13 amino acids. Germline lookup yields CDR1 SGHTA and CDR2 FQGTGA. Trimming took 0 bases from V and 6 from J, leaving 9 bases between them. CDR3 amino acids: CASSLTTTSEQYF. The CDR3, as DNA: TGTGCCAGCAGCTTAACTACGACTAGCGAGCAGTACTTC. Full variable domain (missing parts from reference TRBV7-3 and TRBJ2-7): GAGVSQTPSNKVTEKGKYVELRCDPISGHTALYWYRQSLGQGPEFLIYFQGTGAADDSGLPNDRFFAVRPEGSVSTLKIQRTERGDSAVYLCASSLTTTSEQYFGPGTRLTVT.

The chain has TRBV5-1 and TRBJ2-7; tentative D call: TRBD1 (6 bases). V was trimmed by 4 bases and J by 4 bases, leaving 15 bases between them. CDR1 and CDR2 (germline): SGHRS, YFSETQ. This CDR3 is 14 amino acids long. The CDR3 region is CASSPLGTSYEQYF. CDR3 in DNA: TGCGCCAGCAGCCCCCTGGGGACATCTTACGAGCAGTACTTC.

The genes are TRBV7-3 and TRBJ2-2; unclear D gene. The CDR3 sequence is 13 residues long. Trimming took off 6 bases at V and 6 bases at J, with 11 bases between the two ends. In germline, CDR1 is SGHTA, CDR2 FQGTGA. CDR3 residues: CASSSSGPGELFF. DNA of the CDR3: TGTGCCAGCAGTTCCTCAGGACCCGGGGAGCTGTTTTTT.

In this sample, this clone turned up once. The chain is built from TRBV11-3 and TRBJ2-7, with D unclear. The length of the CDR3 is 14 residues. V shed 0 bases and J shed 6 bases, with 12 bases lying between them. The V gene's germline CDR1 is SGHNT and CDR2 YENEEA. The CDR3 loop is CASSLDRVASEQYF. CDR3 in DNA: TGTGCCAGCAGCTTAGACCGAGTAGCTTCCGAGCAGTACTTC.